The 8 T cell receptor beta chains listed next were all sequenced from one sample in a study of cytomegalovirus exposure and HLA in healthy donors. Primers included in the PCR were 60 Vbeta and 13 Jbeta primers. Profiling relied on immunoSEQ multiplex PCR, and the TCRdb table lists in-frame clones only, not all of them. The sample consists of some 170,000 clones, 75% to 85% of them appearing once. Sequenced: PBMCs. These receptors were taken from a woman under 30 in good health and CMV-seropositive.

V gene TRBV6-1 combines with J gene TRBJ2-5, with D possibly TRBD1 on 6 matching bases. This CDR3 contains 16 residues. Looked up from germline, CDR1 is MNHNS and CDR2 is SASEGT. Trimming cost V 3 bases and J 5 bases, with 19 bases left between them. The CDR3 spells CASSDIGRRGSETQYF. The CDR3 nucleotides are TGTGCCAGCAGTGATATTGGGCGCAGGGGATCCGAGACCCAGTACTTC.

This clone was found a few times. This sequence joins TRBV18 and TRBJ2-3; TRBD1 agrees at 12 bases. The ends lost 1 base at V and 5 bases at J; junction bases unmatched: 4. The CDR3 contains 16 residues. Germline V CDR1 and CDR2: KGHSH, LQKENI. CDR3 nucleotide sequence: TGTGCCAGCTCACCACGGGGACAGGGGGCTGTAGATACGCAGTATTTT. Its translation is CASSPRGQGAVDTQYF.

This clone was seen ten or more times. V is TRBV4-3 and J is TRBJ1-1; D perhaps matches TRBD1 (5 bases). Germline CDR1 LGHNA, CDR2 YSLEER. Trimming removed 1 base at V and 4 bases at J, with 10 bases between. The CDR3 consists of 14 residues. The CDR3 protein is CASSQAEGVTEAFF. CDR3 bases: TGCGCCAGCAGCCAAGCGGAAGGGGTCACTGAAGCTTTCTTT.

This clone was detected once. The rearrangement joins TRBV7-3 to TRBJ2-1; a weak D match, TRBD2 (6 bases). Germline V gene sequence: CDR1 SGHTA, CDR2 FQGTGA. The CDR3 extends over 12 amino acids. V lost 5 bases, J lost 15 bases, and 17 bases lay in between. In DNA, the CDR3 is TGTGCCAGCAGCCTAATGGGGGGAGACATGTTCTTC. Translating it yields CASSLMGGDMFF.

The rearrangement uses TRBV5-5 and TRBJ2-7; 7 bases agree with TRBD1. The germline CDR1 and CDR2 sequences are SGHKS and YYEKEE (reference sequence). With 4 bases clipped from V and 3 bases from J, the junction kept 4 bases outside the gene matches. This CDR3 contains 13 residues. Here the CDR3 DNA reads TGTGCCAGCAGCCTGACAGGGAGCTACGAGCAGTACTTC. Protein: CASSLTGSYEQYF. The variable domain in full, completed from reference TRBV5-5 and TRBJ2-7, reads DAGVTQSPTHLIKTRGQQVTLRCSPISGHKSVSWYQQVLGQGPQFIFQYYEKEERGRGNFPDRFSARQFPNYSSELNVNALLLGDSALYLCASSLTGSYEQYFGPGTRLTVT.

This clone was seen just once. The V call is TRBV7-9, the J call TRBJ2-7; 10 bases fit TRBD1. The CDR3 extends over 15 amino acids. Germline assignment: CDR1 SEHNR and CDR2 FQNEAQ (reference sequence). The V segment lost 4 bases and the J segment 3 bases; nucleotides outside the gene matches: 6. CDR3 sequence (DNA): TGTGCCAGCAGCTCCGGGACAGGGGCCCTCTACGAGCAGTACTTC. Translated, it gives CASSSGTGALYEQYF.

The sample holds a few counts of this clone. In DNA, the CDR3 is TGTGCCAGCAGCGGTGACAGGGGGCTAAGAGGGGAAGCTTTCTTT. Its translation is CASSGDRGLRGEAFF. The chain combines TRBV5-6 with TRBJ1-1; 10 bases align to TRBD1. CDR1 is SGHDT and CDR2 is YYEEEE in the germline V gene. The CDR3 is made up of 15 amino acids. V was pared by 4 bases and J by 8 bases, with 11 bases of the junction left unmatched.

CDR3 sequence: CASSQDITGKEAFF. Here the CDR3 DNA reads TGCGCCAGCAGCCAAGATATCACAGGGAAGGAAGCTTTCTTT. The V and J genes are TRBV4-3 and TRBJ1-1; D might be TRBD1 (6 bases). CDR1 is LGHNA, CDR2 YSLEER, per germline. The length of the CDR3 is 14 residues. The ends were cut back, 0 bases at V and 8 bases at J, with 13 bases in the middle.